This entry describes one T cell receptor beta chain. These data come from a study of blood T cell repertoires in COVID-19. This table comes from immunoSEQ multiplex PCR, and its TCRdb copy is limited to in-frame clones, with some not included. The sample shows a few hundred thousand clones, roughly 84% of them seen only once. Per germline, CDR1 DFQATT and CDR2 SNEGSKA (reference sequence). The CDR3 is made up of 11 amino acids. This chain uses TRBV20-1 with TRBJ2-1; 9 bases are shared with TRBD2. This receptor was taken from a woman between 50 and 59 years old with acute or convalescent COVID-19. Sequenced material: peripheral blood. The CDR3 nucleotides read TGCAGAATAGCGGGAGATAGTGAGCAGTTCTTC. Translated: CRIAGDSEQFF.